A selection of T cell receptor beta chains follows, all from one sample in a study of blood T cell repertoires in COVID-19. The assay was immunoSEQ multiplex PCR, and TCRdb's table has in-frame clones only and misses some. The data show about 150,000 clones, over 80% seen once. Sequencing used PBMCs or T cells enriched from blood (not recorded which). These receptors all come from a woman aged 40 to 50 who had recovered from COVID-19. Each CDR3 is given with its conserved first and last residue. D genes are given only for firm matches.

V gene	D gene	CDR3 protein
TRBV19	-	CASSIGRGDTQYF
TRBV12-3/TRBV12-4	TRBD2	CASSFGGREVPYF
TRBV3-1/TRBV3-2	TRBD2	CASSQVGLARAKNIQYF
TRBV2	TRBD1	CASSGDSYEQYF
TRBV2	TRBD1	CASTQGAQDEQFF
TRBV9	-	CASSTSRVGSLNGYTF
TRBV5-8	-	CASNPTGLNYGYTF
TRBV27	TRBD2	CASSRSPGRAYEQYF
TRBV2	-	CASRVTGPEAFF
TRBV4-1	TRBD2	CASSQDPPTSGGSYEQYF
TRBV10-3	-	CAISEYGVNCSGNTIYF
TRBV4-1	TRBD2	CASSQSVLAGGDGGELFF
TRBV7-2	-	CASSSITSTDTQYF
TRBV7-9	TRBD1	CASSLDRGSTEAFF
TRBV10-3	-	CAISEIGVPYEQYF
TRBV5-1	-	CASSLSPIAGANVLTF
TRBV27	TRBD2	CASSLAGRDTQYF
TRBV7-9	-	CASTSWETQYF
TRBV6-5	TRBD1	CASSTRDRPEAFF
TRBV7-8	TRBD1	CASSFRTGNQPQHF
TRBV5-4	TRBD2	CASPRGKGRVGSYNEQFF
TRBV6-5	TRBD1	CASTSTGGAFGYTF
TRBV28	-	CASSFDSTVNEQFF
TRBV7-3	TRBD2	CASSPGRGDTDTQYF
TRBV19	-	CASSERGSARAYGYTF
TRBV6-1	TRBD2	CASSDMAGGHYEQYF
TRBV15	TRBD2	CATSPNLAGGEDEQFF
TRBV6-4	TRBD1	CASRPDRGFDTEAFF
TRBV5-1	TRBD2	CASSGPRGGETQYF
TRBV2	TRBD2	CASRGGLAGVNEQFF
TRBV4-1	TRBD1	CASSLRTGDNYEQYF
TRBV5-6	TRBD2	CASSLELAGSYTDTQYF
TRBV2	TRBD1	CASRGDSSYEQYF
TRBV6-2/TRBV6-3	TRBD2	CASSHGGRLAGYEQYF
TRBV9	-	CASSVHGGGTDTQYF
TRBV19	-	CASSRSTGTTGELFF
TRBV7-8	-	CASSPHGTGSYNEQFF
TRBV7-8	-	CASSQQGWNTEAFF
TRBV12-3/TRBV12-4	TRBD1	CASSETGRQPQHF
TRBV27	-	CASSFGRVAFF
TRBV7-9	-	CASSGAPDTQYF
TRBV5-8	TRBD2	CASRLAGGQFNEQFF
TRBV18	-	CASSPGSYGYTF
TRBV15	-	CATSRDRRQVDSPLHF
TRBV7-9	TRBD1	CASSQSGQRSVGYTF
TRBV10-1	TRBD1	CASSERGTGGEGNQPQHF
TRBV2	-	CASTIDSLNEKLFF
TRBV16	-	CASSTDRSYGYTF
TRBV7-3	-	CASSLVPPTNTGELFF
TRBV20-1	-	CSASFSGTAEVGGYTF
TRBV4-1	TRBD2	CASSQDKDRVSLAGDYTQYF
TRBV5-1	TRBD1	CASSSRTGPYEQYF
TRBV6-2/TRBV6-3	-	CASSYWGEETQYF
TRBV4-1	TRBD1	CASRGQGTNTEAFF
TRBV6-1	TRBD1	CASSEALGQGAGYEQYF
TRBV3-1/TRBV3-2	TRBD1	CASSQAGTGYGYTF
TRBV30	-	CAWNYNTEAFF
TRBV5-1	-	CASSLEAPSTDTQYF
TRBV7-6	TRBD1	CASSLGRGRSGNTIYF
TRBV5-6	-	CASSPQGGNIQYF